This T cell receptor (beta chain) appears in the sequencing data of a study of regulatory T cells in long-lasting Graves disease. About the study: Graves' patients, newly diagnosed, had taken antithyroid drugs under 3 months.

Time point noted: newly diagnosed GD, antithyroid drugs for less than 3 months. PBMC-derived RNA was used for the TCR library. Each of the patients was recruited from an endocrinology department situated in Xi'an, China. This clonotype was counted only a few times. CDR1 is SGDLS and CDR2 is YYNGEE in the germline V gene. Unmatched junction bases numbered 13, after V lost 4 bases and J lost 4 bases. The CDR3 sequence is 17 residues long. Relying on iRepertoire HTBI primers and Arm-PCR of CDR3 regions, the team built TCR beta libraries. MiXCR, applied by TCRdb to the multiplex PCR reads, yields one record per CDR3 protein. The sample yields hundreds of thousands of distinct CDR3 sequences, approximately 16% seen once. This sample was also put to use in a study of T cells in Graves' hyperthyroidism and ophthalmopathy. From that second work: The HTBI primer set was used in a first-round RT-PCR of the TCR CDR3.

The receptor was isolated from a woman between 35 and 50 years old with Graves disease. The chain recombines TRBV9 with TRBJ2-3; TRBD2 aligns across 9 bases. The material was peripheral blood mononuclear cells (PBMCs), obtained at new diagnosis, from a patient treated with antithyroid drugs. CDR3: CASSPRVRRGGADTQYF. The CDR3 nucleotides are TGTGCCAGCAGCCCCCGCGTTAGGCGGGGGGGGGCAGATACGCAGTATTTT.